This T cell receptor beta chain was observed in a study of blood T cell repertoires in COVID-19. Overall study context: Material from acute and convalescent COVID-19 was sourced from the United States, Italy and Spain. PBMCs, B-cell-depleted T cells, or T cells provided the cDNA or gDNA that made up the material.

In the authors' workflow: By means of reference gene primer amplification, nucleated cell counts were estimated. Produced via immunoSEQ multiplex PCR; TCRdb's table is partial and in-frame only. V, J and clone size were drawn from that table, and D and trimming were deduced from the DNA. The table lists just under 65,000 clones, around 82% of them singletons. V lost 6 bases to trimming and J lost 3 bases; unmatched junction nucleotides: 5. The germline V gene encodes CDR1 SGHNT and CDR2 YENEEA. The length of the CDR3 is 14 residues. Sample: peripheral blood. The chain joins TRBV11-3 to TRBJ1-1; 9 nucleotides line up with TRBD1. The sequence was obtained from a man in his sixties with COVID-19, enrolled during active disease. CDR3 sequence reads: CASSTGGAYTEAFF. The CDR3 DNA sequence: TGTGCCAGCAGTACAGGGGGCGCATACACTGAAGCTTTCTTT.